The 11 T cell receptor beta chains in this list originate from one sample, sequenced in a study of shared clonotypes between healthy human individuals. Produced via immunoSEQ multiplex PCR; TCRdb's table is partial and in-frame only. The profile shows more than 2 million clones, 90% to 96% of them singletons. The sequencing sample was made of naive CD4+ T cells sorted from blood. Subset: CD45RA+ positively selected. Every receptor here comes from a man aged 18-30 years in good health.

The chain combines TRBV6-5 with TRBJ1-5; 10 bases map to TRBD1. Losses at the gene ends were 0 bases for V and 6 bases for J; bases not matched to a gene: 5. The germline V gene encodes CDR1 MNHEY and CDR2 SVGAGI. The CDR3 is 16 amino acids. The CDR3 here is CASSYSRTGGIQPQHF. The CDR3 nucleotides read TGTGCCAGCAGTTACTCGCGGACAGGGGGTATTCAGCCCCAGCATTTT.

The chain combines TRBV2 with TRBJ2-5; TRBD2 aligns across 9 bases. The V gene end was trimmed by 4 bases and the J gene end by 1 base; junction bases not matched to a gene: 4. The CDR3 runs to 15 residues. The germline V gene has CDR1 SNHLY and CDR2 FYNNEI. DNA for the CDR3: TGTGCCAGCAGTGCCCAACTAGCGGGCCAAGAGACCCAGTACTTC. Protein sequence: CASSAQLAGQETQYF.

The rearrangement uses TRBV7-2 and TRBJ1-5; D not resolved. In germline, CDR1 is SGHTA, CDR2 FQGNSA. The CDR3 covers 13 residues. The germline V and J ends were trimmed by 3 bases and 9 bases, with 12 bases remaining between them. The chain's CDR3 is CASSFGERRPQHF. The CDR3 DNA reads TGTGCCAGCAGCTTTGGGGAAAGGCGGCCCCAGCATTTT.

About this clone: A single base separates this from a much larger clone, so it may be a read error. The sample holds other DNA sequences that translate to the same CDR3. The CDR3 DNA is TGCGCCAGCAGCTTGGGGACAGGGGAGGGCTATGGCTACACCTTC. It encodes CASSLGTGEGYGYTF. The chain joins TRBV5-1 to TRBJ1-2; TRBD1 aligns across 9 bases. This CDR3 is 15 amino acids long. Germline-derived CDR1 and CDR2 are SGHRS and YFSETQ. V gave up 0 bases and J gave up 4 bases; unmatched junction bases: 4.

The genes are TRBV5-1 and TRBJ1-4, with a tentative D call TRBD1 (5 bases). Germline CDR1 and CDR2: SGHRS and YFSETQ. V gave up 5 bases and J gave up 0 bases, with 8 bases separating them. The CDR3 consists of 14 residues. Written as DNA, the CDR3 is TGCGCCAGCAGAAGGGGAGCAACTAATGAAAAACTGTTTTTT. It specifies CASRRGATNEKLFF.

The chain is built from TRBV6-5 and TRBJ1-1; D uncertain. The CDR3 has 13 residues. Between the trimmed V and J ends, which lost 6 bases and 1 base, there was a span of 9 bases. Per germline, CDR1 MNHEY and CDR2 SVGAGI. The CDR3: CASRERQNTEAFF. For the CDR3, the DNA is TGTGCCAGCAGGGAAAGACAGAACACTGAAGCTTTCTTT.

CDR3 loop: CASSELSGYTF. Here the CDR3 DNA reads TGTGCCAGCTCGGAACTTTCTGGCTACACCTTC. The rearrangement joins TRBV7-2 to TRBJ1-2; D gene ambiguous. Trimming took off 8 bases at V and 7 bases at J, with 11 bases between the two ends. The CDR3 extends over 11 amino acids. Germline values: CDR1 SGHTA, CDR2 FQGNSA.

In DNA form, the CDR3 reads TGTGCCAGCAGTTTTACCGGGACCGCGTACAATTCACCCCTCCACTTT. Translation gives CASSFTGTAYNSPLHF. This chain joins TRBV11-2 and TRBJ1-6; maybe TRBD1 (5 bases). Trimming pared 6 bases from V and 7 bases from J, leaving 19 bases between. Germline CDR1 SGHAT, CDR2 FQNNGV. This CDR3 region has 16 residues. Based on the CDR3 plus reference TRBV11-2 and TRBJ1-6, the full variable domain is EAGVAQSPRYKIIEKRQSVAFWCNPISGHATLYWYQQILGQGPKLLIQFQNNGVVDDSQLPKDRFSAERLKGVDSTLKIQPAKLEDSAVYLCASSFTGTAYNSPLHFGNGTRLTVT.

The genes are TRBV6-6 and TRBJ1-2; 12 bases match TRBD1. This CDR3 has 14 amino acids. The ends lost 5 bases at V and 8 bases at J; junction bases unmatched: 6. Looked up from germline, CDR1 is MNHNY and CDR2 is SVGAGI (reference sequence). CDR3 bases: TGTGCCAGCAGTGGGACAGGGGGCGCAAGGGGCTACACCTTC. Translating gives CASSGTGGARGYTF.

This chain links TRBV10-3 with TRBJ2-1; 12 nucleotides match TRBD2. The CDR3 is 15 amino acids. V gave up 8 bases and J gave up 4 bases; unmatched junction bases: 6. Germline CDR1 is ENHRY and CDR2 is SYGVKD. CDR3 amino acids: CAIQASGGAYNEQFF. Written as DNA, the CDR3 is TGTGCCATCCAAGCTAGCGGGGGGGCGTACAATGAGCAGTTCTTC.

V is TRBV14 and J is TRBJ2-5, with D tentatively TRBD1 or TRBD2 (5 bases each). With 0 bases removed from V and 3 bases from J, the gap between germline ends came to 14 bases. The CDR3 loop spans 16 amino acids. CDR1 is SGHDN, CDR2 FVKESK, per germline. CDR3 loop: CASSQDPGPLEETQYF. Here the CDR3 DNA reads TGTGCCAGCAGCCAAGATCCGGGGCCGTTAGAAGAGACCCAGTACTTC.